This T cell receptor beta chain was sequenced in a study of T-cell memory formation after mild COVID-19. Whole-study context: The TCR clusters were mostly specific to one donor. Regarding the study as a whole: CD4+ contracting clones lay mainly in CM and EM, CD8+ ones in EMRA. Pre-infection memory carried some responding clones, suggesting that cross-reactive memory joined.

This clonotype was seen just once. Its antigen is unknown. From 5'RACE with constant-segment primers came TCR alpha and TCR beta cDNA libraries that carried sample barcodes and UMIs. In TCRdb, the 5' RACE reads were re-called with MiXCR into one record per CDR3 protein. Of 400,000 to 500,000 distinct CDR3 sequences in the sample, more than 20% are singletons; the top ten hold about 8.7%. This CDR3 has 16 residues. Germline V gives CDR1 MNHNS, CDR2 SASEGT. V lost 1 base, J lost 4 bases, and 17 bases lay in between. The sequenced sample was PBMCs or a T cell subset sorted from them (not recorded which). The receptor comes from an adult woman who had mild COVID-19 (a few samples of this study predate the infection). Cell type and time point are not known. The V call is TRBV6-1, the J call TRBJ2-7, with D perhaps being TRBD1 or TRBD2 (6 bases each). In DNA, the CDR3 is TGTGCCAGCAGTGAAGGGAGGGGGTGGCGTCCGTACGAGCAGTACTTC. Its translation: CASSEGRGWRPYEQYF.